The present TCR beta chain was sequenced within a study of PD-L1 blockade in urothelial cancer. Study details: The study started patients on atezolizumab around 2014, giving 1,200 mg intravenously every 3 weeks. Overall study findings and caveats: The study found that durable-benefit patients expanded tumor-associated blood clones more at 3 weeks.

As for this clone: Its antigen remains unknown.

Each PCR had synthetic TCR analog templates added to it as a spike-in. Here immunoSEQ multiplex PCR was the method, and the copy in TCRdb shows in-frame clones only, minus some. This table holds about 25,000 clones, roughly 84% found once. Noted time point: peripheral blood 6 weeks after treatment start. Patients yielded 1 to 8 samples each, pretreatment and on-treatment. V lost 2 bases and J 6 bases, leaving 8 bases between the germline ends. Germline-derived CDR1 and CDR2 are MNHEY and SMNVEV (reference sequence). This CDR3 is built from 13 residues. The genes are TRBV27 and TRBJ2-1; a weak D match, TRBD1 (6 bases). The origin of this receptor is a man in his sixties or seventies with urothelial cancer. The sequenced sample was PBMCs, obtained around atezolizumab (anti-PD-L1) treatment. CDR3 sequence: CASSLIGGNEQFF. CDR3 sequence (DNA): TGTGCCAGCAGTTTAATAGGGGGCAATGAGCAGTTCTTC.